The 12 T cell receptor beta chains given below trace back to one sample, sequenced in a study of shared clonotypes between healthy human individuals. The table came from immunoSEQ multiplex PCR; TCRdb's copy has only in-frame clones and leaves some out. In the table there are fewer than 800,000 clones, about 92% of which are singletons. Terminally differentiated effector memory CD45RA+ cells were excluded by CCR7 positive selection of CD45RO-negative cells. Sequencing was carried out using naive CD8+ T cells sorted from blood. The receptors originated from a man aged 30-40 years in good health.

The gene calls are TRBV14 and TRBJ2-3, with D perhaps TRBD1 (5 bases). Germline-derived CDR1 and CDR2 are SGHDN and FVKESK. The ends were cut back, 5 bases at V and 0 bases at J, with 21 bases in the middle. The CDR3 has 18 residues. CDR3 DNA sequence: TGTGCCAGCAGCATCGACAGTCGAGATCTACTTAGCACAGATACGCAGTATTTT. This codes for CASSIDSRDLLSTDTQYF.

This rearrangement joins TRBV4-3 to TRBJ2-3, with D possibly matching TRBD2 (6 bases). With 0 bases removed from V and 3 bases from J, the gap between germline ends came to 19 bases. The CDR3 spans 18 residues. CDR1 is LGHNA and CDR2 is YSLEER in the germline V gene. The CDR3, as DNA: TGCGCCAGCAGCCAAGATCCTTGGAATGGGGGGAGGACAGATACGCAGTATTTT. It codes for CASSQDPWNGGRTDTQYF.

The gene calls are TRBV4-1 and TRBJ2-7; the match to TRBD2 covers 14 bases. Trimming cost V 1 base and J 6 bases; bases outside gene matches: 8. Germline V gene sequence: CDR1 MGHRA, CDR2 YSYEKL. The CDR3 is made up of 17 amino acids. The CDR3 here is CASSQVEGLAGGIEQYF. The CDR3 nucleotides are TGCGCCAGCAGCCAAGTCGAAGGACTAGCGGGAGGCATCGAGCAGTACTTC.

The genes are TRBV27 and TRBJ1-2, with D uncertain. V was shortened by 0 bases and J by 8 bases, with 13 bases between the two germline ends. The germline CDR1 and CDR2 sequences are MNHEY and SMNVEV (reference sequence). The CDR3 totals 14 residues. The CDR3 spells CASSLSLALGGYTF. In DNA, the CDR3 is TGTGCCAGCAGTTTATCGCTGGCCTTAGGCGGCTACACCTTC.

The DNA of the CDR3 is TGTGCCAGCAGCGTAGGGACAACTAACTACAATGAGCAGTTCTTC. Protein sequence: CASSVGTTNYNEQFF. The gene calls are TRBV9 and TRBJ2-1; D is perhaps TRBD1 (5 bases). From germline, CDR1 is SGDLS and CDR2 YYNGEE. The V gene lost 0 bases and the J gene lost 3 bases, with 10 bases spanning the gap. This CDR3 is built from 15 residues. The whole variable domain, filled in from reference TRBV9 and TRBJ2-1, reads DSGVTQTPKHLITATGQRVTLRCSPRSGDLSVYWYQQSLDQGLQFLIQYYNGEERAKGNILERFSAQQFPDLHSELNLSSLELGDSALYFCASSVGTTNYNEQFFGPGTRLTVL.

The chain uses TRBV7-9 and TRBJ2-6; 11 positions match TRBD1. Losses at the gene ends were 4 bases for V and 0 bases for J; bases not matched to a gene: 2. Germline lookup yields CDR1 SEHNR and CDR2 FQNEAQ (reference sequence). The CDR3 has 17 residues. The CDR3 is CASSSGQGASGANVLTF. The CDR3 coding sequence is TGTGCCAGCAGCTCCGGACAGGGGGCCTCTGGGGCCAACGTCCTGACTTTC.

Worth noting for this clone: A much larger clone lies a single base off, so this may be a read error. Here the CDR3 DNA reads TGTGCCAGCAGCTTAGGGTACACTGAAGCTTTCTTT. Its translation: CASSLGYTEAFF. The rearrangement joins TRBV7-2 to TRBJ1-1, with D hard to call. With 1 base removed from V and 3 bases from J, the gap between germline ends came to 3 bases. Germline assignment: CDR1 SGHTA and CDR2 FQGNSA. The CDR3 sequence is 12 residues long.

The rearrangement uses TRBV27 and TRBJ2-3; a possible D gene is TRBD2 (5 bases). This CDR3 region has 18 residues. V lost 5 bases and J lost 2, with 23 bases in between. The germline V gene encodes CDR1 MNHEY and CDR2 SMNVEV (reference sequence). CDR3 nucleotide sequence: TGTGCCAGCAGTACACTCGGGATAAATATTTTACACACAGATACGCAGTATTTT. Translation gives CASSTLGINILHTDTQYF.

The chain has TRBV10-3 and TRBJ2-1, with D unresolved. Between the trimmed V and J ends, which lost 10 bases and 2 bases, there was a span of 12 bases. The CDR3 covers 13 residues. CDR1 ENHRY and CDR2 SYGVKD come from the germline V gene. The CDR3 nucleotides are TGTGCCACCATGACTCCCCCCTACAATGAGCAGTTCTTC. It translates to CATMTPPYNEQFF.

This chain joins TRBV13 and TRBJ2-5; TRBD1 agrees at 9 bases. Germline assignment: CDR1 PRHDT and CDR2 FYEKMQ (reference sequence). The CDR3 runs 15 residues. The junction had 13 bases not matched to a gene; V was cut back by 5 bases and J by 9 bases. CDR3 loop: CASSVTGGRPSAQYF. The CDR3 DNA is TGTGCCAGCAGCGTTACAGGGGGCCGGCCCTCGGCCCAGTACTTC. Full variable domain (outside the CDR3, taken from reference TRBV13 and TRBJ2-5): AAGVIQSPRHLIKEKRETATLKCYPIPRHDTVYWYQQGPGQDPQFLISFYEKMQSDKGSIPDRFSAQQFSDYHSELNMSSLELGDSALYFCASSVTGGRPSAQYFGPGTRLLVL.

This rearrangement joins TRBV7-9 to TRBJ2-2; weak D call: TRBD1 (5 bases). The V and J ends lost 0 bases and 6 bases respectively, with 17 bases between them. The CDR3 length is 17 residues. Germline CDR1 reads SEHNR; CDR2 reads FQNEAQ (reference sequence). The CDR3 region is CASSLARAGISSGELFF. In DNA form, the CDR3 reads TGTGCCAGCAGCTTAGCCCGCGCAGGGATTTCTTCCGGGGAGCTGTTTTTT.

This chain uses TRBV9 with TRBJ1-5; no firm D call. Germline values: CDR1 SGDLS, CDR2 YYNGEE. The CDR3 has 14 residues. Trimming removed 2 bases from V and 7 bases from J, with 13 bases in between. In DNA form, the CDR3 reads TGTGCCAGCAGCGTTTTGGCAGGACTCCAGCCCCAGCATTTT. This translates into CASSVLAGLQPQHF. Drawing the rest from reference TRBV9 and TRBJ1-5, the complete variable domain is DSGVTQTPKHLITATGQRVTLRCSPRSGDLSVYWYQQSLDQGLQFLIQYYNGEERAKGNILERFSAQQFPDLHSELNLSSLELGDSALYFCASSVLAGLQPQHFGDGTRLSIL.